This is a list of T cell receptor beta chains from one sample in a study of cytomegalovirus exposure and HLA in healthy donors. Sequencing was performed with immunoSEQ multiplex PCR; in TCRdb, only in-frame clones are kept and a portion is missing. The table shows approximately 100,000 clones, with around 75% occurring only once. The sequenced sample was PBMCs. The source of these receptors is a male donor in good health and CMV-seropositive. Each CDR3 is given with its conserved first and last residue. D genes are given only for firm matches.

j_call d_call v_call cdr3_aa
TRBJ2-3 TRBD2 TRBV28 CASSLLGAGTDTQYF
TRBJ2-1 TRBD1 TRBV6-6 CASSLRQGGNEQFF
TRBJ1-2 TRBD1 TRBV6-5 CASREGQGHYYGYTF
TRBJ2-7 NA TRBV2 CASSESRGWGKGRIYEQYF
TRBJ2-3 TRBD2 TRBV19 CASSIPRLAGGTDTQYF
TRBJ2-7 TRBD1 TRBV27 CASSPRRQGLSYEQYF
TRBJ1-2 NA TRBV6-5 CASSYSPRDYGYTF
TRBJ1-2 NA TRBV7-2 CASRQQDRRGYTF
TRBJ1-2 TRBD1 TRBV19 CASTGEVYGYTF
TRBJ2-1 TRBD2 TRBV28 CASSFPMTSGGANEQFF
TRBJ1-1 NA TRBV29-1 CSVEPGYTEAFF
TRBJ2-1 NA TRBV19 CASSANRYNEQFF
TRBJ1-1 TRBD1 TRBV4-3 CASSQVGQGGLNTEAFF
TRBJ2-7 TRBD2 TRBV4-1 CASSQDLAGLSYEQYF
TRBJ1-4 TRBD1 TRBV6-1 CASRPTGGREKLFF
TRBJ2-2 NA TRBV6-5 CASSSGRDSNTGELFF
TRBJ1-2 NA TRBV6-5 CASSGTDSPNYGYTF
TRBJ2-5 NA TRBV7-2 CASSLAPGGSYQETQYF
TRBJ2-5 NA TRBV6-5 CASSRLVGAGETQYF
TRBJ1-5 TRBD1 TRBV6-5 CASSQQGLNQPQHF
TRBJ2-1 NA TRBV21-1 CASSKVFGTEAYNEQFF
TRBJ2-7 TRBD1 TRBV19 CASSMGNPGQRKEQYF
TRBJ2-7 TRBD1 TRBV13 CASRKGTGGRDYEQYF
TRBJ1-5 NA TRBV27 CASSLKGRGDQPQHF
TRBJ1-5 TRBD1 TRBV19 CATPSKDRVICQPQHF
TRBJ2-3 NA TRBV5-1 CASSSVVPSSTDTQYF
TRBJ2-3 NA TRBV28 CASSYRLGLSTDTQYF
TRBJ2-7 NA TRBV11-2 CASSLQTEGEQYF